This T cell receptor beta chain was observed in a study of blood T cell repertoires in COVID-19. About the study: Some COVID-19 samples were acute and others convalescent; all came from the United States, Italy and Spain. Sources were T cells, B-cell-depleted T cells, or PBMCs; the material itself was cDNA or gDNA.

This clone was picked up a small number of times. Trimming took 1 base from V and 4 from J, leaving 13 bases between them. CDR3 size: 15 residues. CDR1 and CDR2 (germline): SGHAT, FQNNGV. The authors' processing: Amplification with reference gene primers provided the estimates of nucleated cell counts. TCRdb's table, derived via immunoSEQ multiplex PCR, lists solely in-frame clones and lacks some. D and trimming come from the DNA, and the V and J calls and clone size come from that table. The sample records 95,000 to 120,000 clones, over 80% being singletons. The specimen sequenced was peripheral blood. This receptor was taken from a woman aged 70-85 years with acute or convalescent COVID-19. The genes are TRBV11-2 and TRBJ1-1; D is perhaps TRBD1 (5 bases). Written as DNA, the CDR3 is TGTGCCAGCAGCTTAGCACCGGGGGGGGGCACTGAAGCTTTCTTT. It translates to CASSLAPGGGTEAFF.